These 19 T cell receptor beta chains were sequenced from one sample in a study of T cells after posttransplantation cyclophosphamide. Produced via immunoSEQ multiplex PCR; TCRdb's table is partial and in-frame only. The sample holds approximately 52,000 clones, around 84% seen once. Sequences were obtained from PBMCs. All receptors derive from a man aged 25-45 years with a blood cancer, CMV-positive, and with a related stem cell donor.

V is TRBV9 and J is TRBJ1-2; no definite D call. V was cut by 0 bases and J by 1 base, with 10 bases left in between. The germline V gene has CDR1 SGDLS and CDR2 YYNGEE. The CDR3 has 15 amino acids. The CDR3 protein is CASSVAGNVNYGYTF. In DNA, the CDR3 is TGTGCCAGCAGCGTAGCTGGCAACGTTAACTATGGCTACACCTTC.

The rearrangement uses TRBV2 and TRBJ1-1; a possible D gene is TRBD1 (6 bases). CDR3 size: 14 residues. Germline-derived CDR1 and CDR2 are SNHLY and FYNNEI. The V and J ends lost 5 bases and 0 bases respectively, with 10 bases between them. The CDR3 DNA sequence: TGTGCCAGCAGTCCCGGGACATTGAACACTGAAGCTTTCTTT. Translating gives CASSPGTLNTEAFF.

The CDR3 DNA is TGCGCCAGCAGCTTGGTTTCGGGGGTCCCCACAGATACGCAGTATTTT. It codes for CASSLVSGVPTDTQYF. This chain connects TRBV5-1 to TRBJ2-3, with D possibly TRBD2 on 6 matching bases. V shed 0 bases and J shed 2 bases, with 13 bases lying between them. The germline gives CDR1 SGHRS, CDR2 YFSETQ. This CDR3 has 16 amino acids.

The CDR3 is CASAGQFF. The CDR3 DNA is TGTGCCAGCGCGGGGCAGTTCTTC. J is TRBJ2-1 and V is TRBV7-3, with D possibly matching TRBD2 (5 bases). CDR3 length: 8 amino acids. With 8 bases removed from V and 12 bases from J, the gap between germline ends came to 5 bases. Looked up from germline, CDR1 is SGHTA and CDR2 is FQGTGA.

V usage is TRBV4-2 and J usage is TRBJ2-1, with 14 nucleotides matching TRBD2. Germline trimming cut 0 bases from V and 7 bases from J; bases unmatched to any gene: 17. This CDR3 has 21 residues. The V gene's germline CDR1 is LGHNA and CDR2 YNFKEQ. DNA for the CDR3: TGTGCCAGCAGCCAAGATTGGCTACAACCCGGGACTAGCGGGAGAGGGAATGAGCAGTTCTTC. Translation gives CASSQDWLQPGTSGRGNEQFF.

This clone is a singleton in its sample. The chain joins TRBV18 to TRBJ1-4, with D hard to call. V was clipped by 2 bases and J by 8 bases, with 12 bases between them. Germline V gives CDR1 KGHSH, CDR2 LQKENI. The CDR3 has 14 residues. The CDR3 sequence: CASSPGSGREKLFF. CDR3 coding DNA: TGTGCCAGCTCACCAGGCAGTGGGAGAGAAAAACTGTTTTTT.

The chain carries TRBV7-9 and TRBJ2-7, with 14 bases lining up with TRBD2. CDR1 SEHNR and CDR2 FQNEAQ come from the germline V gene (reference sequence). Losses at the gene ends were 2 bases for V and 2 bases for J; bases not matched to a gene: 8. The CDR3 has 18 residues. The CDR3 DNA reads as TGTGCCAGCAGCTTACCGACTAGCGGGAGGGCCCAGCCCTACGAGCAGTACTTC. Translating gives CASSLPTSGRAQPYEQYF.

V and J are TRBV6-1 and TRBJ2-6, with 7 bases aligning to TRBD2. CDR3 length: 16 amino acids. From germline, CDR1 is MNHNS and CDR2 SASEGT. The junction had 4 bases not matched to a gene; V was cut back by 3 bases and J by 2 bases. The chain's CDR3 is CASSDGAGAGANVLTF. CDR3 DNA sequence: TGTGCCAGCAGTGACGGCGCGGGGGCTGGGGCCAACGTCCTGACTTTC.

This clone was observed a single time. This sequence joins TRBV5-6 and TRBJ1-1, with D possibly being TRBD1 (5 bases). This CDR3 is built from 15 residues. V lost 0 bases, J lost 1 base, and 10 bases lay in between. Per germline, CDR1 SGHDT and CDR2 YYEEEE. The CDR3 protein is CASSLGGRANTEAFF. CDR3 DNA: TGTGCCAGCAGCTTGGGGGGGAGGGCGAACACTGAAGCTTTCTTT. The variable domain in full, with the rest retrieved from reference TRBV5-6 and TRBJ1-1, is DAGVTQSPTHLIKTRGQQVTLRCSPKSGHDTVSWYQQALGQGPQFIFQYYEEEERQRGNFPDRFSGHQFPNYSSELNVNALLLGDSALYLCASSLGGRANTEAFFGQGTRLTVV.

CDR3 residues: CASSLLAGFSTDTQYF. The CDR3 DNA sequence: TGTGCCAGCAGCTTACTAGCGGGATTTAGCACAGATACGCAGTATTTT. V gene TRBV11-2 combines with J gene TRBJ2-3; 9 positions agree with TRBD2. The CDR3 covers 16 residues. Germline lookup yields CDR1 SGHAT and CDR2 FQNNGV. V trimming: 2 bases; J trimming: 0 bases; junction bases outside the gene matches: 3.

The V call is TRBV4-2, the J call TRBJ1-5, with 7 bases fitting TRBD1. CDR1 LGHNA and CDR2 YNFKEQ come from the germline V gene. With V trimmed by 1 base and J by 7 bases, 10 bases remained unmatched. The length of the CDR3 is 16 residues. CDR3 sequence (DNA): TGTGCCAGCAGCCAAGCCCCCAGGGGGGCAGAACAGCCCCAGCATTTT. Its translation: CASSQAPRGAEQPQHF.

This clone was detected only once. The CDR3 sequence is CSVAIGTGGGYTF. CDR3 bases: TGCAGCGTGGCTATAGGGACAGGGGGTGGCTACACCTTC. This chain joins TRBV29-1 and TRBJ1-2, with TRBD1 matching 11 bases. CDR3 length: 13 amino acids. V trimming: 6 bases; J trimming: 7 bases; junction bases outside the gene matches: 7. Germline V lookup: CDR1 SQVTM, CDR2 ANQGSEA.

The chain links TRBV6-5 to TRBJ2-3, with TRBD2 identical over 10 bases. The V gene end was trimmed by 8 bases and the J gene end by 4 bases; junction bases not matched to a gene: 3. Germline CDR1 reads MNHEY; CDR2 reads SVGAGI. The CDR3 loop spans 13 amino acids. CDR3 DNA sequence: TGTGCCAGCTCTAGCGGGAGTCCAGATACGCAGTATTTT. Protein product: CASSSGSPDTQYF.

V and J are TRBV7-3 and TRBJ2-1; D unclear. Germline V gene lookup returns CDR1 SGHTA and CDR2 FQGTGA. CDR3 size: 12 residues. Between the trimmed V and J ends, which lost 5 bases and 8 bases, there was a span of 10 bases. The CDR3 DNA reads as TGTGCCAGCAGCCCTGGCCGGGATGAGCAGTTCTTC. Its translation: CASSPGRDEQFF.

The chain employs TRBV6-5 and TRBJ2-4; the D is unclear. Trimming removed 7 bases at V and 6 bases at J, with 13 bases between. CDR3 length: 13 residues. Per the germline V gene, CDR1 is MNHEY and CDR2 is SVGAGI. The CDR3 spells CASIPPERNIQYF. The CDR3 bases are TGTGCCAGCATCCCACCTGAGAGAAACATTCAGTACTTC.

This chain uses TRBV28 with TRBJ2-7, with a tentative D call TRBD1 (5 bases). V lost 3 bases to trimming and J lost 3 bases, with 9 bases between them. The CDR3 totals 13 residues. Looked up from germline, CDR1 is MDHEN and CDR2 is SYDVKM. The CDR3 protein is CASSFTGLYEQYF. CDR3 bases: TGTGCCAGCAGTTTCACAGGCCTCTACGAGCAGTACTTC.

CDR3 sequence: CASSLVSSTDTQYF. CDR3 DNA sequence: TGTGCCAGCAGCTTAGTCAGTAGCACAGATACGCAGTATTTT. The genes are TRBV5-6 and TRBJ2-3; D gene ambiguous. This CDR3 has 14 amino acids. Germline V gene sequence: CDR1 SGHDT, CDR2 YYEEEE. Trimming took 2 bases from V and 0 from J, leaving 7 bases between them. Full variable domain (remainder filled in from reference TRBV5-6 and TRBJ2-3): DAGVTQSPTHLIKTRGQQVTLRCSPKSGHDTVSWYQQALGQGPQFIFQYYEEEERQRGNFPDRFSGHQFPNYSSELNVNALLLGDSALYLCASSLVSSTDTQYFGPGTRLTVL.

This clone has just one count. The genes are TRBV27 and TRBJ1-1; 7 bases match TRBD1. The CDR3 is made up of 17 amino acids. Germline CDR1 is MNHEY and CDR2 is SMNVEV (reference sequence). Germline trimming cut 3 bases from V and 4 bases from J; bases unmatched to any gene: 14. CDR3 sequence: CASSFIGGRQGFTEAFF. DNA of the CDR3: TGTGCCAGCAGTTTCATAGGTGGGCGACAGGGTTTCACTGAAGCTTTCTTT.

J is TRBJ2-7 and V is TRBV9, with D unclear. Trimming stripped 0 bases from V and 1 base from J, with 8 bases between. This CDR3 region has 14 residues. Germline-derived CDR1 and CDR2 are SGDLS and YYNGEE. CDR3 DNA sequence: TGTGCCAGCAGCGTAGAGCCGCTATCCTACGAGCAGTACTTC. Its translation: CASSVEPLSYEQYF.